The T cell receptor beta chain described here comes from a study of T cell responses to AZD1222 COVID-19 vaccine. General study findings and limits: Researchers took repertoire samples only after the peak T cell response had come. Spike-wide vaccine-associated CD4 TCRs dominated at 160-218 and 743-854.

Profiled with immunoSEQ multiplex PCR; TCRdb holds only in-frame clones, not every one. The sample gives 90,000 to 130,000 clones, more than 90% of which show up once; about 2.5% is in the top ten. About this clone: Its antigen is not identified.

The CDR3 consists of 13 residues. Germline values: CDR1 WNHNN, CDR2 SYGVQD (reference sequence). The V gene lost 5 bases and the J gene lost 4 bases, with 11 bases spanning the gap. The sequences come from peripheral blood, collected 28 days after the second AZD1222 dose. V gene TRBV10-1 combines with J gene TRBJ1-2; a weak D match, TRBD1 (6 bases). This clonotype was obtained from an adult who received the AZD1222 COVID-19 vaccine. The CDR3, as DNA: TGCGCCAGCAGTCAAGGACAGTTCTATGGCTACACCTTC. It encodes CASSQGQFYGYTF.